This TCR beta chain was found in a study of blood T cell repertoires in COVID-19. The V gene's germline CDR1 is KGHSH and CDR2 LQKENI. CDR3 length: 13 amino acids. V was pared by 5 bases and J by 5 bases, with 0 bases of the junction left unmatched. Measured with immunoSEQ multiplex PCR; TCRdb has only the in-frame clones, and not every one. The table shows a few hundred thousand clones, with just over 85% occurring only once. This rearrangement joins TRBV18 to TRBJ1-5; 10 bases map to TRBD1. Sample: peripheral blood. This receptor was obtained from a man aged 80 or over with acute or convalescent COVID-19. The CDR3 reads CASSGTGDQPQHF. DNA of the CDR3: TGTGCCAGCTCAGGGACAGGGGATCAGCCCCAGCATTTT.